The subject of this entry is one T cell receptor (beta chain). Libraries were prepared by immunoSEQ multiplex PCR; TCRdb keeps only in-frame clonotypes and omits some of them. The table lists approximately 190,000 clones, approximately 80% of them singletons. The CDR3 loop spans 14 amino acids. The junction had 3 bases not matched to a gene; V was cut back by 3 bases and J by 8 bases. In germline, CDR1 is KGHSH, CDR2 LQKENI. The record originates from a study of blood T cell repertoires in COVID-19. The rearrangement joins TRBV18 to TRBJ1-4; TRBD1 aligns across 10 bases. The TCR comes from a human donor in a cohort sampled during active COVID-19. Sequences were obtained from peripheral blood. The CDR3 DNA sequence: TGTGCCAGCTCACCTGGGACAGGGGTCGAAAAACTGTTTTTT. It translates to CASSPGTGVEKLFF.